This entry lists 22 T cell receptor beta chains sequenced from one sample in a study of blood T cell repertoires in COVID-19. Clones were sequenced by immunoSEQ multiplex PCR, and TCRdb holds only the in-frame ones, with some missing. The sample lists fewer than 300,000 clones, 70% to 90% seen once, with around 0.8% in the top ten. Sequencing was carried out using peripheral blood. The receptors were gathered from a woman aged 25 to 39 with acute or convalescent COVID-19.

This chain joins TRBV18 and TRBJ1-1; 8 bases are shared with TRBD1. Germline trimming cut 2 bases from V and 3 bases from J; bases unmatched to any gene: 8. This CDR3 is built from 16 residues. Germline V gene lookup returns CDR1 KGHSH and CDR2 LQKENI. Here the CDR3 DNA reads TGTGCCAGCTCACCATGGCAGGGGGCTAGGGACACTGAAGCTTTCTTT. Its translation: CASSPWQGARDTEAFF. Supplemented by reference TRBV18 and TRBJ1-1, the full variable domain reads NAGVMQNPRHLVRRRGQEARLRCSPMKGHSHVYWYRQLPEEGLKFMVYLQKENIIDESGMPKERFSAEFPKEGPSILRIQQVVRGDSAAYFCASSPWQGARDTEAFFGQGTRLTVV.

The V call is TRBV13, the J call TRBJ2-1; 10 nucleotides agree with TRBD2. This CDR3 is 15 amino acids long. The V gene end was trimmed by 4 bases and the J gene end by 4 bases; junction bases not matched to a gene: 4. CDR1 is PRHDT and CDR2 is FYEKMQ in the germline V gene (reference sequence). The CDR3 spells CASSSLAGAYNEQFF. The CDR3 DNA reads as TGTGCCAGCAGCTCTCTAGCGGGAGCTTACAATGAGCAGTTCTTC.

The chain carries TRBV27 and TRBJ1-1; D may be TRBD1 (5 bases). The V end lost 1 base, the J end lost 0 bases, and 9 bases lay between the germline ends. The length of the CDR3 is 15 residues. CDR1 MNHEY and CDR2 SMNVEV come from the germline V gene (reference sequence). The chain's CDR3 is CASSLLGAMNTEAFF. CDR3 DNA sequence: TGTGCCAGCAGTTTATTAGGGGCTATGAACACTGAAGCTTTCTTT.

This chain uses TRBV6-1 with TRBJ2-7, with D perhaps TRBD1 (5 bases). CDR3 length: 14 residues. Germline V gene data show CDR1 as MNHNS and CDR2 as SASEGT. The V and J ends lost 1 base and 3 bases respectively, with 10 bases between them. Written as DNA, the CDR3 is TGTGCCAGCAGTGAAGGGACATATGGCTACGAGCAGTACTTC. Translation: CASSEGTYGYEQYF.

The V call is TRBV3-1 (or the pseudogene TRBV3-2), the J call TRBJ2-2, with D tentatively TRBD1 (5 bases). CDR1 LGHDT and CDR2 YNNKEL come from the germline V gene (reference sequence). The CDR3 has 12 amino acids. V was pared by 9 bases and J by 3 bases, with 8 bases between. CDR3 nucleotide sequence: TGTGCCAGAGTAGGGGACACCGGGGAGCTGTTTTTT. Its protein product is CARVGDTGELFF.

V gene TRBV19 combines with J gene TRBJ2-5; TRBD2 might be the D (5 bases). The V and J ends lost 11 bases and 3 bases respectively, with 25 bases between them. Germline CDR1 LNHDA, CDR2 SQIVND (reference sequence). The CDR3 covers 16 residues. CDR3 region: CARDKTPHPGEETQYF. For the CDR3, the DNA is TGTGCCCGCGATAAAACGCCCCACCCCGGGGAAGAGACCCAGTACTTC.

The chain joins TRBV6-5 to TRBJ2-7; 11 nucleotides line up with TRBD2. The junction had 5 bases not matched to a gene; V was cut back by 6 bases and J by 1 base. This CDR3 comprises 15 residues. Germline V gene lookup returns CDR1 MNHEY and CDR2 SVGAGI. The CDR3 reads CASRRGTSGSYEQYF. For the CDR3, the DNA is TGTGCCAGCAGACGCGGGACTAGCGGTTCCTACGAGCAGTACTTC.

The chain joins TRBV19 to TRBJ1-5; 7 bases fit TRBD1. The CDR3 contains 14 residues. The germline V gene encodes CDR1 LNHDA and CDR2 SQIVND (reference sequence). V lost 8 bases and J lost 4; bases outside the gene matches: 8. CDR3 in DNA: TGTGCCAGTCAGACAGGGTTTACGAATCAGCCCCAGCATTTT. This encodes CASQTGFTNQPQHF.

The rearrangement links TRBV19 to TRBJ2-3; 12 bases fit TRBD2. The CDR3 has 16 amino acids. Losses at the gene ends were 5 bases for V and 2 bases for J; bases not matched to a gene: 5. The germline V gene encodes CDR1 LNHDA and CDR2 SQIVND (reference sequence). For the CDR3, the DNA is TGTGCCAGTAGTCTCCGGACTAGCGGGACCACAGATACGCAGTATTTT. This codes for CASSLRTSGTTDTQYF.

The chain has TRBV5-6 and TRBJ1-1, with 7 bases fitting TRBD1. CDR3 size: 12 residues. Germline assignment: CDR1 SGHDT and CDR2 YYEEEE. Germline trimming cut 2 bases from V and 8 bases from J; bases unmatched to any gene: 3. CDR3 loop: CASSFLDREAFF. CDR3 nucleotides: TGTGCCAGCAGCTTTCTGGACAGGGAAGCTTTCTTT.

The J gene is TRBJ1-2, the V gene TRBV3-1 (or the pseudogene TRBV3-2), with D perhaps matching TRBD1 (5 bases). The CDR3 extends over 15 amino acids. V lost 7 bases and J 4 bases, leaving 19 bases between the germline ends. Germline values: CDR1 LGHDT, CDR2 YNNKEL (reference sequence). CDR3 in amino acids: CASTGGGGASYGYTF. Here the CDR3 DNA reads TGTGCCAGCACGGGCGGGGGAGGGGCGTCCTATGGCTACACCTTC.

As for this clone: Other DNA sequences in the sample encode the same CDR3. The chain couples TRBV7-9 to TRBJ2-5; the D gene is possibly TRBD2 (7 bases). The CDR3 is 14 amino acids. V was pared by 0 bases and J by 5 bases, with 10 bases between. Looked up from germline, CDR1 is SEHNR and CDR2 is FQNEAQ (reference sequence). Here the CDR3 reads CASSLAGGGETQYF. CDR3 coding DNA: TGTGCCAGCAGCTTAGCGGGAGGGGGGGAGACCCAGTACTTC.

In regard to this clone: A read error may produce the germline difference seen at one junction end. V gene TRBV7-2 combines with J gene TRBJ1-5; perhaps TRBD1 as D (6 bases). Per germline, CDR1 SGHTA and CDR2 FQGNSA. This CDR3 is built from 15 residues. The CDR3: CASSVEVGDNQPQHF. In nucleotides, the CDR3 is TGTGCCAGCAGCGTCGAGGTTGGGGACAATCAGCCTCAGCATTTT.

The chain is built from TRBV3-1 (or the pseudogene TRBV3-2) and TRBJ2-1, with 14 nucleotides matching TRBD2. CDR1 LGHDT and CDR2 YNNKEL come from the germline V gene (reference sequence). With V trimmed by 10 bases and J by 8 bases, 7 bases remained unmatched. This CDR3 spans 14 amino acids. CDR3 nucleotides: TGTGCCATCGGGACTAGCGGGAGTGGTTATGAGCAGTTCTTC. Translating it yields CAIGTSGSGYEQFF.

The DNA of the CDR3 is TGTGCCAGCAGTCGACAGGGGAATTCACCCCTCCACTTT. Protein: CASSRQGNSPLHF. V usage is TRBV6-4 and J usage is TRBJ1-6; TRBD1 matches 8 bases. The germline gives CDR1 MRHNA, CDR2 SNTAGT. The CDR3 length is 13 residues. V was clipped by 5 bases and J by 7 bases; unmatched bases: 1.

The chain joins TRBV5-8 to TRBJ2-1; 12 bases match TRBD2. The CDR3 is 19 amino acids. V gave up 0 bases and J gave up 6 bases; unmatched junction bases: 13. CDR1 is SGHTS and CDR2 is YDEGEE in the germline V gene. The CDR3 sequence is CASSLALGLAGGLGNEQFF. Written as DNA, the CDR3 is TGTGCCAGCAGCTTGGCCTTAGGGCTAGCGGGAGGGCTCGGCAATGAGCAGTTCTTC.

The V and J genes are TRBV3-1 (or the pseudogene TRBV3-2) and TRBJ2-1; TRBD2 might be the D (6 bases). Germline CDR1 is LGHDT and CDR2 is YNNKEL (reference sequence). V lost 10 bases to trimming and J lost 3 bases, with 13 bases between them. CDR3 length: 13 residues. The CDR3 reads CATGGRNYNEQFF. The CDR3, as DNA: TGTGCCACCGGAGGGCGGAACTACAATGAGCAGTTCTTC.

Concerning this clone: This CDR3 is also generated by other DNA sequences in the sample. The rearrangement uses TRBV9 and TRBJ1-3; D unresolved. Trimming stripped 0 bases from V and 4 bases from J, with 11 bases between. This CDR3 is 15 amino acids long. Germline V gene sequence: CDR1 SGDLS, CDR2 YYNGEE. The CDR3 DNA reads TGTGCCAGCAGCGTAGGGGGAGGGTTGGGAAACACCATATATTTT. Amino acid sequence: CASSVGGGLGNTIYF.

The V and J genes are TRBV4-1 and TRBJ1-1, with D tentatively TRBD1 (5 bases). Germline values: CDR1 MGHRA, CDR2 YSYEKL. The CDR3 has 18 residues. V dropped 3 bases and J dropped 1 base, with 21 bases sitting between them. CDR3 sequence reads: CASSQATGRVNKNTEAFF. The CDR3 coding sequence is TGCGCCAGCAGCCAGGCCACCGGCAGGGTCAACAAGAACACTGAAGCTTTCTTT.

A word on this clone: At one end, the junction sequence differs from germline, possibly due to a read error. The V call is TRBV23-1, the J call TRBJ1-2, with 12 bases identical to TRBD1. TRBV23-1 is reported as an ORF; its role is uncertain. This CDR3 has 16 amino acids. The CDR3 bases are TGCGCCAGCAGTCCCCGGGACAGGGGGCCGAACTACTCGTCCCACTTC. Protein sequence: CASSPRDRGPNYSSHF.

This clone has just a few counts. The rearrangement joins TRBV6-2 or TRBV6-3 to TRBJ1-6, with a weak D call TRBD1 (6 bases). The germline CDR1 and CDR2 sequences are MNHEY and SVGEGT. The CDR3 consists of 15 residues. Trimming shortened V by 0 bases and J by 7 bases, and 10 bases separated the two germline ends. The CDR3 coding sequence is TGTGCCAGCAGTTACTCGGCCGGGACAAATTCACCCCTCCACTTT. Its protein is CASSYSAGTNSPLHF.

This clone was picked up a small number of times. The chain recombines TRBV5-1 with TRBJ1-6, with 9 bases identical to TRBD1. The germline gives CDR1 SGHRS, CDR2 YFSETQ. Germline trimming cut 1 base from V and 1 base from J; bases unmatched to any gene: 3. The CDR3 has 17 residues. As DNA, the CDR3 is TGCGCCAGCAGCTTGTCGGGACAGGGTTCCTATAATTCACCCCTCCACTTT. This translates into CASSLSGQGSYNSPLHF.